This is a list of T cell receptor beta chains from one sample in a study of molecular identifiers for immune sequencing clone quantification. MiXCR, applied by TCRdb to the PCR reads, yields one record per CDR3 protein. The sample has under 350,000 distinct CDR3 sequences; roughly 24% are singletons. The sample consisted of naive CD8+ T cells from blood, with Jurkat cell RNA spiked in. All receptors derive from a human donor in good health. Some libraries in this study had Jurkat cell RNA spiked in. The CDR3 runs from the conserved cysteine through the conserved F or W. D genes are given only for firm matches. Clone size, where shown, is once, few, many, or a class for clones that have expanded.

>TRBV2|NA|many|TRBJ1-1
TGTGCCAGCAGTGAAGAAGGGGAGAACACTGAAGCTTTCTTT
CASSEEGENTEAFF
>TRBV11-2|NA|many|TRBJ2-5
TGTGCCAGCACCCAAGGGCGAGAGACCCAGTACTTC
CASTQGRETQYF
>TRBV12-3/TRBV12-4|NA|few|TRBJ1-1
TGTGCCAGCAGGCAGGGGTTTGGCACTGAAGCTTTCTTT
CASRQGFGTEAFF
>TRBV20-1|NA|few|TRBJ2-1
TGCAGTGCTAGTGTCTCGGGGGTCAGGGGTGAGCAGTTCTTC
CSASVSGVRGEQFF
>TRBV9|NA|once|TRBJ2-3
TGTGCCAGCAGGGGAAGCGCGGACGGACAGCTGAATTTTGACACAGATACGCAGTATTTT
CASRGSADGQLNFDTDTQYF
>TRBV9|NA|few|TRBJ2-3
TGTGCCAGCAGCGTCCGGGACCATTCCCCCACAGATACGCAGTATTTT
CASSVRDHSPTDTQYF
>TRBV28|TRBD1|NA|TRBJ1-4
TGTGCCAGCAGTCCTCCGGGACAGATACCAGCAACTAATGAAAAACTGTTTTTT
CASSPPGQIPATNEKLFF
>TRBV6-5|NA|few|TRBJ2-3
TGTGCCAGCAGTTCAGGGGCAACCATGACAGATACGCAGTATTTT
CASSSGATMTDTQYF
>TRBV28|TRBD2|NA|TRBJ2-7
TGTGCCAGCGGTCCTCGGACTAGCGGGTACGAGCAGTACTTC
CASGPRTSGYEQYF
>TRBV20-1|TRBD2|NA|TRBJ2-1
TGCAGTGCTAGAGATTTTAGCGGGAGGGAGGGCTCCTACAATGAGCAGTTCTTC
CSARDFSGREGSYNEQFF
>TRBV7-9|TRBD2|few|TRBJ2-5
TGTGCCAGCAGCTTAGCCCTAGCGGGGGAGACCCAGTACTTC
CASSLALAGETQYF
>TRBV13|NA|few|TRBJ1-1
TGTGCCAGCAGCTTAGCCGTGCAGGGCCCTGAAGCTTTCTTT
CASSLAVQGPEAFF
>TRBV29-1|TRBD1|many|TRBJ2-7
TGCAGCGTTCGGACAGGGGGCGACGAGCAGTACTTC
CSVRTGGDEQYF
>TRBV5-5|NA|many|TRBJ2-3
TGTGCCAGCAGCCCCGACCCAGATACGCAGTATTTT
CASSPDPDTQYF
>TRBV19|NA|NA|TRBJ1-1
TGTGCCAGTATCCTAATAGGGGGCACTGAAGCTTTCTTT
CASILIGGTEAFF
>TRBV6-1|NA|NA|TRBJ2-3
TGTGCCAGCAGTGAAGGCGGGGACTTCACAGATACGCAGTATTTT
CASSEGGDFTDTQYF
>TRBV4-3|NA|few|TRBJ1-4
TGCGCCAGCAGCCAAGAGGGCCCGGGGCGAGGCGAAAAACTGTTTTTT
CASSQEGPGRGEKLFF
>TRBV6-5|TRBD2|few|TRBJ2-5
TGTGCCAGCAGACTAGCGGGAGGGCAAGAGACCCAGTACTTC
CASRLAGGQETQYF
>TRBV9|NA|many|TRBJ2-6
TGTGCCAGCAGTACAGGCGACTCTGGGGCCAACGTCCTGACTTTC
CASSTGDSGANVLTF
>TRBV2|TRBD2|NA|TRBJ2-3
TGTGCCAGCAGTGAAGTGACTAGCGGTTACCCACCAGATACGCAGTATTTT
CASSEVTSGYPPDTQYF
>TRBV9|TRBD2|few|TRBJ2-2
TGTGCCAGCAGCGTAGTTCGAGCGGGAGAGAGGACCGGGGAGCTGTTTTTT
CASSVVRAGERTGELFF
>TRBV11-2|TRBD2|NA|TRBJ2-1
TGTGCCAGCACCCTGGGGGGAGGGCTTTACAATGAGCAGTTCTTC
CASTLGGGLYNEQFF
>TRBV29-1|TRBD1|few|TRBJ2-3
TGCAGCGATTCCGGACAGGGGAGTGATCCGCAGTATTTT
CSDSGQGSDPQYF
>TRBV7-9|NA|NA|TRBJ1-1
TGTGCCAGCAGCTTATCGTCCGCTGAAGCTTTCTTT
CASSLSSAEAFF
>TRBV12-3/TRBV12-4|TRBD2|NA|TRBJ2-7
TGTGCCAGCAGAGGGGCTAGCGGGAGGGACGAGCAGTACTTC
CASRGASGRDEQYF
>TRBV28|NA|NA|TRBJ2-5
TGTGCCAGCAGTCCCAACAGGGTGGACGAAGAGACCCAGTACTTC
CASSPNRVDEETQYF
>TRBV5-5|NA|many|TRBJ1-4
TGTGCCAGCAGCTTGGAACGTCTTGAAAAACTGTTTTTT
CASSLERLEKLFF
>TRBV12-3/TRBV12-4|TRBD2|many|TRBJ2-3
TGTGCCAGCAGCCCTAGCGGGGGGAGCACAGATACGCAGTATTTT
CASSPSGGSTDTQYF
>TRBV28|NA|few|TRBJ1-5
TGTGCCAGCAGTTTATATTTGACAGGCAATCAGCCCCAGCATTTT
CASSLYLTGNQPQHF
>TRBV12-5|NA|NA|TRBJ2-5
TGTGCTAGTGCGAAACAGTACCAAGAGACCCAGTACTTC
CASAKQYQETQYF
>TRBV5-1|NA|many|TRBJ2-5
TGCGCCAGCAGCTTGAGGACAGTACAAGAGACCCAGTACTTC
CASSLRTVQETQYF
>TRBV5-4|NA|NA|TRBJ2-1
TGTGCCAGCAGTCCAGGGGTATCATCCTACAATGAGCAGTTCTTC
CASSPGVSSYNEQFF
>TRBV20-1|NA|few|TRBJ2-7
TGCAGTGCTAGAGACGGGGACCGCTACTACGAGCAGTACTTC
CSARDGDRYYEQYF
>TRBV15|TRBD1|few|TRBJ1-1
TGTGCCACCAGCAGAGTTGCATTGGGACAGATGAACACTGAAGCTTTCTTT
CATSRVALGQMNTEAFF
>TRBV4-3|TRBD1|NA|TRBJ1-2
TGCGCCAGCAGCCAAGGGGGCAGGGGGTCCTATGGCTACACCTTC
CASSQGGRGSYGYTF
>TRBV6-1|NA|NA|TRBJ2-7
TGTGCCAGCAGTGAAGAGCAGTACTTC
CASSEEQYF